This is a list of T cell receptor beta chains from one sample in a study of identical twins. A single record per CDR3 protein comes from TCRdb applying MiXCR to the 5' RACE reads. The sample has about 190,000 distinct CDR3 sequences; less than 20% are singletons. The sample was also reused in another study, on T cells expressing NK-cell markers.

Material for sequencing was CD8+ T cells sorted from blood. Every receptor here comes from a woman under 30 in good health. Both conserved end residues are part of each CDR3. A D gene is named only where the DNA matches it firmly. Clone sizes are given selectively: once, few, many, or a class where the clone is expanded.

j_call | d_call | clone_size | v_call | cdr3_length | cdr3_nt | cdr3_aa
TRBJ1-2 | . | . | TRBV7-6 | 13 | TGTGCCAGCAGCTTAGCAGGGGCGGGTGGCTACACCTTC | CASSLAGAGGYTF
TRBJ2-7 | TRBD1 | . | TRBV11-2 | 15 | TGTGCCAGCAGCTGGGGGACAGGGGGGCTTGACGAGCAGTACTTC | CASSWGTGGLDEQYF
TRBJ2-1 | . | few | TRBV30 | 11 | TGTGCCTGGAGCACAATAAATGAGCAGTTCTTC | CAWSTINEQFF
TRBJ1-1 | TRBD1 | few | TRBV14 | 14 | TGTGCCAGCAGCCAGACAGGGAGGATAACTGAAGCTTTCTTT | CASSQTGRITEAFF
TRBJ2-6 | . | . | TRBV9 | 13 | TGTGCCAGCAGCGCAACCGGGGCCAACGTCCTGACTTTC | CASSATGANVLTF
TRBJ2-1 | . | many | TRBV12-3/TRBV12-4 | 13 | TGTGCCAGCAGTTTAGCACTAGAGGGTGAGCAGTTCTTC | CASSLALEGEQFF
TRBJ2-1 | . | . | TRBV7-9 | 13 | TGTGCCAGCGGGACTCAGCAATACAATGAGCAGTTCTTC | CASGTQQYNEQFF
TRBJ2-1 | TRBD1 | . | TRBV29-1 | 13 | TGCAGCGGGGGGAGACAGGGTACGAATGAGCAGTTCTTC | CSGGRQGTNEQFF
TRBJ1-2 | . | few | TRBV27 | 16 | TGTGCCAGCTCCCCGTACTACAGGCAAGACCCTTATGGCTACACCTTC | CASSPYYRQDPYGYTF
TRBJ2-2 | . | . | TRBV20-1 | 12 | TGCAGTGCTCCTAGTCTGAACGGGGAGCTGTTTTTT | CSAPSLNGELFF
TRBJ2-7 | . | few | TRBV6-2/TRBV6-3 | 11 | TGTGCCAGCGGCAGATCCTACGAGCAGTACTTC | CASGRSYEQYF
TRBJ2-3 | . | few | TRBV27 | 11 | TGTGCCAGTCGCGGCGGGCTAACGCAGTATTTT | CASRGGLTQYF
TRBJ1-4 | . | many | TRBV4-1 | 14 | TGCGCCAGCAGCCAAGATCGGAGAACCCAAAAACTGTTTTTT | CASSQDRRTQKLFF